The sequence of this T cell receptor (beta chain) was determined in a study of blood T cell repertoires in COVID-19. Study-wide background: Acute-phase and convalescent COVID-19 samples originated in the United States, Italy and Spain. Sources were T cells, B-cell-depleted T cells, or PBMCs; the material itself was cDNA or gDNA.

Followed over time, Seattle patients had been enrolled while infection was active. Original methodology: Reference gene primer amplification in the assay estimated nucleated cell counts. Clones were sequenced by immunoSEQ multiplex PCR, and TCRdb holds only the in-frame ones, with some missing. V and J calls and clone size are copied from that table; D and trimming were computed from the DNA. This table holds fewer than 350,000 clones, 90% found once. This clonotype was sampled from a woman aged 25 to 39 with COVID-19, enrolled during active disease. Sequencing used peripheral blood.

This CDR3 reads CASSPTFLGVGTDTQYF. The DNA for the CDR3 is TGTGCCAGCAGCCCGACCTTTCTGGGCGTAGGCACAGATACGCAGTATTTT. The chain combines TRBV3-1 (or the pseudogene TRBV3-2) with TRBJ2-3, with D uncertain. The CDR3 has 17 amino acids. Per germline, CDR1 LGHDT and CDR2 YNNKEL (reference sequence). The V end was cut by 4 bases, the J end by 1 base, with 18 bases between.